Following are 30 T cell receptor beta chains from one sample sequenced in a study of neurological immune-mediated disorders (dated by TCRdb to about 2019). The library was produced with 5' RACE. These reads were obtained on an Illumina HiSeq 2500. The raw public data were reprocessed by TCRdb itself: fastp quality trimming at Q25, MiXCR clonotype calling, in-frame beta chains only. CDR3 protein sequences are deduplicated, and each keeps its most common genes and DNA. In this sample the table shows about 46,000 distinct CDR3 sequences, roughly 4% of which occur a single time. Approximately 5.3% of the sample lies in the top ten. The sequenced sample consisted of PBMCs. All receptors derive from a woman aged 60 to 75 with multiple sclerosis.

Only a few counts were recorded for this clonotype. V usage is TRBV7-6 and J usage is TRBJ2-3; unclear D gene. Trimming cost V 5 bases and J 2 bases, with 14 bases left between them. The germline V gene encodes CDR1 SGHVS and CDR2 FNYEAQ. This CDR3 contains 15 residues. The CDR3 DNA follows: TGTGCCAGCAGCCCCCGTGGGATAACCACAGATACGCAGTATTTT. Protein product: CASSPRGITTDTQYF.

This clonotype was recorded many times. V and J are TRBV20-1 and TRBJ2-1, with D maybe TRBD2 (6 bases). V gave up 0 bases and J gave up 2 bases, with 11 bases separating them. The CDR3 sequence is 15 residues long. The germline V gene has CDR1 DFQATT and CDR2 SNEGSKA (reference sequence). DNA of the CDR3: TGCAGTGCTAGAGATCTAGCGTATACCTACAATGAGCAGTTCTTC. Its translation: CSARDLAYTYNEQFF.

The chain carries TRBV11-2 and TRBJ2-7; no clear D. Germline V lookup: CDR1 SGHAT, CDR2 FQNNGV. Between the trimmed V and J ends, which lost 5 bases and 1 base, there was a span of 9 bases. CDR3 size: 13 residues. The CDR3 DNA is TGTGCCAGCAGCGCTAAAGTGTCCTACGAGCAGTACGTC. It specifies CASSAKVSYEQYV.

This clonotype showed up many times. This chain joins TRBV10-3 and TRBJ2-7; D may be TRBD1 (6 bases). Trimming removed 3 bases at V and 6 bases at J, with 9 bases between. CDR3 size: 12 residues. Germline assignment: CDR1 ENHRY and CDR2 SYGVKD. Written as DNA, the CDR3 is TGTGCCATCAGTGAACAGGGTTTCGAGCAGTACTTC. It specifies CAISEQGFEQYF.

This clonotype was counted ten times or more. This chain connects TRBV12-3 or TRBV12-4 to TRBJ1-1; tentatively, D is TRBD1 (5 bases). V lost 1 base, J lost 5 bases, and 14 bases lay in between. The CDR3 consists of 15 residues. DNA of the CDR3: TGTGCCAGCAGTTTAGTCGGGGACCAAGGAACTGAAGCTTTCTTT. This sequence encodes CASSLVGDQGTEAFF.

This clonotype showed up many times. V and J are TRBV4-1 and TRBJ2-1; D is unclear. Trimming pared 0 bases from V and 6 bases from J, leaving 6 bases between. The V gene's germline CDR1 is MGHRA and CDR2 YSYEKL. The CDR3 sequence is 13 residues long. CDR3 bases: TGCGCCAGCAGCCAAGACAGGCCCAATGAGCAGTTCTTC. Its translation: CASSQDRPNEQFF.

This clonotype came up a few times. The chain carries TRBV20-1 and TRBJ2-1; D gene unclear. V was cut by 6 bases and J by 9 bases, with 9 bases left in between. Looked up from germline, CDR1 is DFQATT and CDR2 is SNEGSKA (reference sequence). CDR3 size: 10 residues. Here the CDR3 reads CSAKIVEQFF. The DNA of the CDR3 is TGCAGTGCCAAGATTGTTGAGCAGTTCTTC.

This clonotype has ten or more counts. CDR3 DNA sequence: TGTGCCAGCAGTGAAACCCGACAGGTTAATGAGCAGTTCTTC. Amino acid sequence: CASSETRQVNEQFF. The chain is built from TRBV6-2 or TRBV6-3 and TRBJ2-1; D possibly corresponds to TRBD1 (6 bases). CDR3 length: 14 residues. Germline V CDR1 and CDR2: MNHEY, SVGEGT. Trimming left V 5 bases short and J 7 bases short, with 15 bases between.

Remarks on this clonotype: One base away lies a much larger clone, so this may be a sequencing read error. The V and J genes are TRBV20-1 and TRBJ2-1, with 9 bases identical to TRBD2. Germline V gives CDR1 DFQATT, CDR2 SNEGSKA (reference sequence). The CDR3 totals 14 residues. The V and J ends lost 6 bases and 0 bases, in that order; junction bases with no gene match: 3. Here the CDR3 DNA reads TGCAGTGCCATTAGCGGGAGCTCCTACAATGAGCAGTTCTTC. It specifies CSAISGSSYNEQFF.

This clonotype was seen many times. The CDR3 DNA follows: TGTGCCAGCAGCGCCCGCGGGCAGAACTATGGCTACACCTTC. As protein: CASSARGQNYGYTF. The chain couples TRBV9 to TRBJ1-2, with no clear D. The ends were cut back, 3 bases at V and 2 bases at J, with 11 bases in the middle. From germline, CDR1 is SGDLS and CDR2 YYNGEE. This CDR3 spans 14 amino acids.

Here the CDR3 reads CASSSPSTGNQPQHF. DNA of the CDR3: TGTGCCAGCAGTTCGCCCTCGACAGGGAATCAGCCCCAGCATTTT. J is TRBJ1-5 and V is TRBV28; 7 nucleotides line up with TRBD1. There are 15 residues in the CDR3. Germline V lookup: CDR1 MDHEN, CDR2 SYDVKM. J gave up 4 bases and V 4 bases, and 7 bases lay outside the gene matches.

This clonotype was found many times. The V and J genes are TRBV7-2 and TRBJ1-1; tentatively, D is TRBD1 (6 bases). Deletions cut 2 bases from V and 3 bases from J, with 13 bases between. This CDR3 is built from 15 residues. From germline, CDR1 is SGHTA and CDR2 FQGNSA. The CDR3 sequence is CASSLWGRSYTEAFF. The CDR3 DNA reads as TGTGCCAGCAGCTTATGGGGGCGCTCCTACACTGAAGCTTTCTTT.

For this clonotype: Being one base from a much bigger clone, this may be a read error. The CDR3 does not end in the conserved phenylalanine or tryptophan, so this is likely a read error. This chain joins TRBV9 and TRBJ1-2; TRBD1 matches at 8 bases. CDR1 and CDR2 from the germline V gene are SGDLS and YYNGEE. V was clipped by 0 bases and J by 2 bases; unmatched bases: 3. The CDR3 length is 15 residues. CDR3 coding DNA: TGTGCCAGCAGCGTAGCGGACAGGGCAAACTATGGCTACACCTTA. Residues: CASSVADRANYGYTL.

This clonotype was recorded a few times. The chain uses TRBV7-2 and TRBJ2-3, with 9 bases that match TRBD2. V lost 4 bases to trimming and J lost 1 base; unmatched junction nucleotides: 6. CDR1 is SGHTA and CDR2 is FQGNSA in the germline V gene. The CDR3 is 16 residues long. CDR3 protein: CASSSLRLAGTDTQYF. DNA for the CDR3: TGTGCCAGCAGCTCTCTTAGACTAGCGGGCACAGATACGCAGTATTTT.

In this sample, this clonotype turned up many times. V usage is TRBV5-1 and J usage is TRBJ2-3; TRBD2 is a possible D gene (5 bases). The V gene's germline CDR1 is SGHRS and CDR2 YFSETQ. The CDR3 extends over 15 amino acids. V lost 4 bases and J lost 4, with 16 bases in between. The CDR3 spells CASSPDFSGADTQYF. The CDR3 bases are TGCGCCAGCAGCCCGGACTTCTCCGGGGCAGATACGCAGTATTTT.

This clonotype was observed at least ten times. The genes are TRBV19 and TRBJ1-1, with TRBD1 identical over 7 bases. CDR1 is LNHDA, CDR2 SQIVND, per germline (reference sequence). This CDR3 has 16 amino acids. V dropped 6 bases and J dropped 5; count of bases not matched to a gene: 15. CDR3 bases: TGTGCCAGTAGACTCAGGGGGAGGGGCCTAAGAACTGAAGCTTTCTTT. Translation gives CASRLRGRGLRTEAFF.

There are a few counts of this clonotype. The chain links TRBV12-3 or TRBV12-4 to TRBJ2-3; maybe TRBD2 (5 bases). CDR3 size: 14 residues. V dropped 6 bases and J dropped 1 base, with 11 bases sitting between them. CDR3 DNA sequence: TGTGCCAGCAGCGTCATCGGGGGCACAGATACGCAGTATTTT. Its translation: CASSVIGGTDTQYF.

The sample holds many counts of this clonotype. The V gene is TRBV25-1, the J gene TRBJ1-6; 8 bases match TRBD1. Germline V gene sequence: CDR1 MGHDK, CDR2 SYGVNS. CDR3 length equals 15 residues. Germline trimming cut 6 bases from V and 7 bases from J; bases unmatched to any gene: 8. CDR3 residues: CASSPGQGENSPLHF. The CDR3, as DNA: TGTGCCAGCAGCCCCGGACAGGGCGAAAATTCACCCCTCCACTTT.

Many counts were recorded for this clonotype. V is TRBV20-1 and J is TRBJ2-1, with TRBD1 identical over 8 bases. The CDR3 length is 14 residues. The germline V gene has CDR1 DFQATT and CDR2 SNEGSKA (reference sequence). V lost 3 bases, J lost 9 bases, and 10 bases stayed unmatched. DNA of the CDR3: TGCAGTGCTAGGGCAGGGGGCATGGATGGTGAGCAGTTCTTC. This encodes CSARAGGMDGEQFF.

Regarding this clonotype: This could be a read error, since a much larger clone is one nucleotide away. Here the CDR3 reads CSATRKGDSPLHF. The CDR3 DNA reads as TGCAGTGCGACCAGAAAGGGGGATTCACCCCTCCACTTT. The chain links TRBV20-1 to TRBJ1-6; a possible D gene is TRBD1 (6 bases). Germline values: CDR1 DFQATT, CDR2 SNEGSKA (reference sequence). V was clipped by 6 bases and J by 8 bases, with 14 bases between them. The length of the CDR3 is 13 residues.

In this sample, this clonotype turned up many times. The chain links TRBV20-1 to TRBJ2-3; tentatively, D is TRBD2 (5 bases). The CDR3 consists of 13 residues. Germline-derived CDR1 and CDR2 are DFQATT and SNEGSKA (reference sequence). Trimming left V 3 bases short and J 1 base short, with 8 bases between. CDR3 nucleotides: TGCAGTGCTAGCCCGGAGGGCACAGATACGCAGTATTTT. Translated: CSASPEGTDTQYF.

This clonotype was counted ten times or more. The genes are TRBV6-2 or TRBV6-3 and TRBJ1-1; a possible D gene is TRBD1 (6 bases). The germline gives CDR1 MNHEY, CDR2 SVGEGT. CDR3 length: 16 amino acids. With 6 bases removed from V and 5 bases from J, the gap between germline ends came to 22 bases. This CDR3 is CASSPRDILRGTEAFF. The CDR3 DNA is TGTGCCAGCAGCCCCCGGGACATCTTACGGGGTACTGAAGCTTTCTTT.

This clonotype was observed many times. The J gene is TRBJ2-1, the V gene TRBV15, with 8 nucleotides matching TRBD1. There are 13 residues in the CDR3. Trimming cost V 3 bases and J 9 bases; bases outside gene matches: 4. Germline V gene lookup returns CDR1 LNHNV and CDR2 YYDKDF (reference sequence). The CDR3 region is CATSRQGAGEQFF. In DNA form, the CDR3 reads TGTGCCACCAGCAGGCAGGGGGCAGGTGAGCAGTTCTTC.

V usage is TRBV3-1 and J usage is TRBJ2-4; D perhaps matches TRBD2 (5 bases). The V end lost 4 bases, the J end lost 0 bases, and 13 bases lay between the germline ends. CDR3 length: 16 residues. Germline CDR1 reads LGHDT; CDR2 reads YNNKEL (reference sequence). Here the CDR3 DNA reads TGTGCCAGCAGCCGCGGACTGGAGAAAGCCAAAAACATTCAGTACTTC. The encoded protein is CASSRGLEKAKNIQYF.

This clonotype has at least ten counts. The chain couples TRBV3-1 to TRBJ2-2; 12 bases match TRBD2. The CDR3 runs 16 residues. The V and J ends lost 6 bases and 7 bases, in that order; junction bases with no gene match: 9. Germline CDR1 is LGHDT and CDR2 is YNNKEL (reference sequence). The CDR3 loop is CASSLPTSGGDGELFF. As DNA, the CDR3 is TGTGCCAGCAGTCTACCGACTAGCGGGGGTGACGGGGAGCTGTTTTTT.

This clonotype was detected a few times. This chain joins TRBV7-2 and TRBJ1-1; no clear D. Germline CDR1 SGHTA, CDR2 FQGNSA. The CDR3 contains 14 residues. V was pared by 2 bases and J by 8 bases, with 15 bases between. The CDR3 DNA follows: TGTGCCAGCAGCTTATCACGTGTTGCAATCGAAGCTTTCTTT. Translation gives CASSLSRVAIEAFF.

This clonotype was observed many times. This chain links TRBV20-1 with TRBJ2-3; 8 nucleotides line up with TRBD1. The CDR3 length is 16 residues. V was clipped by 0 bases and J by 2 bases; unmatched bases: 7. Germline assignment: CDR1 DFQATT and CDR2 SNEGSKA (reference sequence). This CDR3 reads CSARDLRTGNTDTQYF. The CDR3 DNA sequence: TGCAGTGCTAGAGATCTTAGGACAGGGAACACAGATACGCAGTATTTT.

In this sample, this clonotype turned up a few times. The chain combines TRBV7-2 with TRBJ2-2, with D possibly matching TRBD1 (5 bases). The CDR3 consists of 13 residues. V was clipped by 6 bases and J by 4 bases, with 9 bases between them. The V gene's germline CDR1 is SGHTA and CDR2 FQGNSA. The CDR3 sequence: CASSLQVTGELFF. CDR3 coding DNA: TGTGCCAGCAGTCTACAGGTCACCGGGGAGCTGTTTTTT. Together with reference TRBV7-2 and TRBJ2-2, the CDR3 gives the full variable domain: GAGVSQSPSNKVTEKGKDVELRCDPISGHTALYWYRQSLGQGLEFLIYFQGNSAPDKSGLPSDRFSAERTGGSVSTLTIQRTQQEDSAVYLCASSLQVTGELFFGEGSRLTVL.

This clonotype has ten or more counts. The rearrangement uses TRBV11-2 and TRBJ2-7, with a tentative D call TRBD2 (6 bases). Trimming shortened V by 6 bases and J by 3 bases, and 15 bases separated the two germline ends. Germline loops: CDR1 SGHAT, CDR2 FQNNGV. The CDR3 is made up of 14 amino acids. CDR3 coding DNA: TGTGCCAGCAGTTCCACGGGACTTCGCTACGAGCAGTACTTC. Protein product: CASSSTGLRYEQYF.

This clonotype has a count of ten or more. V and J are TRBV5-1 and TRBJ2-3, with D maybe TRBD1 (6 bases). Germline V gene sequence: CDR1 SGHRS, CDR2 YFSETQ. The length of the CDR3 is 14 residues. V lost 0 bases and J 4 bases, leaving 9 bases between the germline ends. The CDR3 nucleotides are TGCGCCAGCAGCTTGGACTCAGGGGCAGATACGCAGTATTTT. Its protein is CASSLDSGADTQYF.